Listed below are T cell receptor beta chains from one sample, sequenced in a study of shared clonotypes between healthy human individuals. Profiled with immunoSEQ multiplex PCR; TCRdb holds only in-frame clones, not every one. The data hold approximately 440,000 clones, with approximately 80% observed a single time. The sample comprised PBMCs. Receptors originate from a woman in her thirties or forties in good health. Some clones in this sample may be carry-over from other donors' samples. Both conserved end residues are part of each CDR3. D genes are given only for firm matches. Rows give clone size only sometimes, using once, few, many, or a class for an expanded clone.

d_call j_call v_call clone_size cdr3_aa cdr3_nt
TRBD1 TRBJ1-5 TRBV28 - CASTTTPGQGYNQPQHF TGTGCCAGCACCACCACCCCGGGACAGGGGTACAATCAGCCCCAGCATTTT
- TRBJ2-7 TRBV6-1 - CASSADLSYEQYF TGTGCCAGCAGTGCGGATCTTTCCTACGAGCAGTACTTC
TRBD2 TRBJ2-7 TRBV29-1 - CSAGIGEGSEQYF TGCAGCGCCGGAATTGGGGAGGGGTCCGAGCAGTACTTC
TRBD2 TRBJ2-7 TRBV4-3 - CASSQDRTSGPGEQYF TGCGCCAGCAGCCAAGATAGGACTAGCGGCCCCGGGGAGCAGTACTTC
- TRBJ1-4 TRBV11-2 many CASSLGSRNEKLFF TGTGCCAGCAGCTTAGGATCCAGGAATGAAAAACTGTTTTTT
TRBD2 TRBJ2-3 TRBV10-3 - CAISSSSGSTDTQYF TGTGCCATCAGCTCCTCTAGCGGGAGTACAGATACGCAGTATTTT
- TRBJ1-4 TRBV6-5 - CASSTRGPDEKLFF TGTGCCAGCAGTACTCGGGGGCCGGATGAAAAACTGTTTTTT
- TRBJ2-7 TRBV28 - CASSTSGAPSYEQYF TGTGCCAGCAGTACCTCAGGGGCCCCCTCCTACGAGCAGTACTTC
TRBD1 TRBJ1-5 TRBV25-1 - CASSEYGQGAIQPQHF TGTGCCAGCAGTGAATATGGGCAGGGGGCGATTCAGCCCCAGCATTTT
TRBD1 TRBJ2-1 TRBV2 - CASSSDRGTYNEQFF TGTGCCAGCAGCTCGGACAGGGGAACATACAATGAGCAGTTCTTC
TRBD1 TRBJ2-7 TRBV5-4 - CASSLGDRVAYEQYF TGTGCCAGCAGCTTGGGGGACAGGGTCGCCTACGAGCAGTACTTC
- TRBJ2-7 TRBV10-2 - CASSERDDLNEQYF TGCGCCAGCAGTGAGCGGGACGACTTAAACGAGCAGTACTTC
- TRBJ1-2 TRBV28 - CASSLMGAYGYTF TGTGCCAGCAGTTTAATGGGCGCCTATGGCTACACCTTC
- TRBJ2-3 TRBV7-9 many CASSLAKGRTDTQYF TGTGCCAGCAGCTTAGCTAAGGGGCGGACAGATACGCAGTATTTT
- TRBJ1-2 TRBV7-9 once CASSPEGDYGYTF TGTGCCAGCAGCCCCGAAGGGGACTATGGCTACACCTTC
- TRBJ1-4 TRBV7-8 - CASSLGPQIEKLFF TGTGCCAGCAGCTTAGGTCCCCAGATCGAAAAACTGTTTTTT
TRBD1 TRBJ2-5 TRBV4-1 - CASSNGQGVEETQYF TGCGCCAGCAGCAACGGACAGGGGGTGGAAGAGACCCAGTACTTC
- TRBJ2-2 TRBV7-2 - CASSLGGARGTGELFF TGTGCCAGCAGCCTAGGGGGGGCGCGGGGCACCGGGGAGCTGTTTTTT
TRBD2 TRBJ2-5 TRBV6-1 - CASVRLAGIETQYF TGTGCCAGCGTCCGGCTAGCGGGTATTGAGACCCAGTACTTC
TRBD2 TRBJ2-3 TRBV11-2 - CASSLRLAGSTDTQYF TGTGCCAGCAGCTTAAGGCTAGCGGGATCAACAGATACGCAGTATTTT
- TRBJ2-5 TRBV7-9 - CASSLGSGEETQYF TGTGCCAGCAGCTTAGGGTCGGGGGAAGAGACCCAGTACTTC
- TRBJ1-5 TRBV18 - CASSPSGGSGNQPQHF TGTGCCAGCTCACCATCGGGGGGGTCGGGCAATCAGCCCCAGCATTTT
- TRBJ2-3 TRBV5-1 - CASTLRGVSTDTQYF TGCGCCAGCACCCTTCGCGGGGTTAGCACAGATACGCAGTATTTT
- TRBJ2-3 TRBV11-2 - CASSLAQGLSSTDTQYF TGTGCCAGCAGCTTAGCCCAGGGTCTAAGTAGCACAGATACGCAGTATTTT
- TRBJ1-2 TRBV2 many CASSVWERDYGYTF TGTGCCAGCAGTGTATGGGAAAGGGACTATGGCTACACCTTC
TRBD1 TRBJ1-2 TRBV28 - CASSSPGQGSGYTF TGTGCCAGCAGTTCTCCGGGACAGGGAAGCGGCTACACCTTC
- TRBJ1-2 TRBV25-1 few CASSEYGDTVYGYTF TGTGCCAGCAGTGAATACGGGGACACGGTCTATGGCTACACCTTC
TRBD2 TRBJ2-2 TRBV30 - CASPRLAGAGELFF TGTGCCAGCCCCCGGCTAGCGGGAGCCGGGGAGCTGTTTTTT
- TRBJ2-7 TRBV7-2 - CASTFRDRNYEQYF TGTGCCAGCACCTTTCGGGACCGAAACTACGAGCAGTACTTC